The 17 T cell receptor beta chains below all came from one sample that was sequenced in a study of cytomegalovirus exposure and HLA in healthy donors. 13 Jbeta primers and 60 Vbeta primers were used for the PCR. Profiled with immunoSEQ multiplex PCR; TCRdb holds only in-frame clones, not every one. The sample shows approximately 92,000 clones, and 3% to 4% sits with its ten largest clones. Input material: PBMCs. These receptors were collected from a woman aged 25-40 years in good health and CMV-seronegative.

This chain uses TRBV7-9 with TRBJ2-2; D is perhaps TRBD2 (5 bases). The V gene lost 7 bases and the J gene lost 8 bases, with 5 bases spanning the gap. The germline V gene encodes CDR1 SEHNR and CDR2 FQNEAQ (reference sequence). The CDR3 is 10 amino acids. The CDR3 loop reads CASTGGELFF. The DNA for the CDR3 is TGTGCCAGCACGGGGGGGGAGCTGTTTTTT.

The chain couples TRBV6-5 to TRBJ1-2; D call uncertain. V was pared by 7 bases and J by 4 bases, with 16 bases between. This CDR3 comprises 14 residues. Germline V gives CDR1 MNHEY, CDR2 SVGAGI. In DNA form, the CDR3 reads TGTGCCAGCACCATCTCGGCGGAAACCTATGGCTACACCTTC. This sequence encodes CASTISAETYGYTF.

This chain links TRBV11-2 with TRBJ1-4; TRBD1 might be the D (5 bases). Trimming pared 1 base from V and 4 bases from J, leaving 13 bases between. Germline loops: CDR1 SGHAT, CDR2 FQNNGV. The CDR3 loop spans 16 amino acids. CDR3 nucleotide sequence: TGTGCCAGCAGCTTAGTTTACGGGGGACTTAATGAAAAACTGTTTTTT. This sequence encodes CASSLVYGGLNEKLFF.

The genes are TRBV4-1 and TRBJ1-4; no firm D call. Germline V CDR1 and CDR2: MGHRA, YSYEKL. V lost 1 base and J 7 bases, leaving 10 bases between the germline ends. The CDR3 is 14 residues long. CDR3 sequence (DNA): TGCGCCAGCAGCCAAGTCCGGGAGGGTGAAAAACTGTTTTTT. This encodes CASSQVREGEKLFF.

This rearrangement joins TRBV10-2 to TRBJ1-2; TRBD1 might be the D (6 bases). CDR3 length equals 16 residues. With 4 bases removed from V and 3 bases from J, the gap between germline ends came to 18 bases. The V gene's germline CDR1 is WSHSY and CDR2 SAAADI. CDR3 bases: TGCGCCAGCAGTGTAACCCAGGGGTTCAGGGACTATGGCTACACCTTC. Translation: CASSVTQGFRDYGYTF.

The rearrangement joins TRBV27 to TRBJ2-1; 7 nucleotides agree with TRBD2. Germline loops: CDR1 MNHEY, CDR2 SMNVEV (reference sequence). This CDR3 contains 14 residues. Unmatched junction bases numbered 10, after V lost 4 bases and J lost 10 bases. The CDR3 coding sequence is TGTGCCAGCAGTTACCCCACCGGAGCGGGGGAGCAGTTCTTC. This codes for CASSYPTGAGEQFF.

The rearrangement uses TRBV7-8 and TRBJ1-1, with 8 positions matching TRBD1. From germline, CDR1 is SGHVS and CDR2 FQNEAQ. Trimming removed 1 base from V and 3 bases from J; junction bases left unmatched: 4. The CDR3 consists of 15 residues. The CDR3, as DNA: TGTGCCAGCAGCTTAGGTCCGGACAGGGACACTGAAGCTTTCTTT. Encoded protein: CASSLGPDRDTEAFF. The full variable domain, in which reference TRBV7-8 and TRBJ1-1 provide the parts outside the CDR3, is GAGVSQSPRYKVAKRGQDVALRCDPISGHVSLFWYQQALGQGPEFLTYFQNEAQLDKSGLPSDRFFAERPEGSVSTLKIQRTQQEDSAVYLCASSLGPDRDTEAFFGQGTRLTVV.

This rearrangement joins TRBV7-2 to TRBJ1-3; no clear D gene. Per the germline V gene, CDR1 is SGHTA and CDR2 is FQGNSA. The CDR3 loop spans 16 amino acids. V was clipped by 1 base and J by 0 bases, with 10 bases between them. The CDR3 here is CASSLVLPSSGNTIYF. CDR3 in DNA: TGTGCCAGCAGCTTAGTACTACCATCCTCTGGAAACACCATATATTTT.

The gene calls are TRBV28 and TRBJ1-4; possibly TRBD1 for D (6 bases). In germline, CDR1 is MDHEN, CDR2 SYDVKM. CDR3 length equals 13 residues. V lost 6 bases and J 2 bases, leaving 7 bases between the germline ends. The CDR3 nucleotides are TGTGCCAGCAGCGACAGGACTAATGAAAAACTGTTTTTT. Encoded protein: CASSDRTNEKLFF.

The chain combines TRBV6-1 with TRBJ2-7; 9 bases line up with TRBD2. CDR1 and CDR2 (germline): MNHNS, SASEGT. CDR3 length: 15 residues. Germline trimming cut 7 bases from V and 4 bases from J; bases unmatched to any gene: 11. CDR3 region: CASTPSRAGGYEQYF. The CDR3 DNA is TGTGCCAGCACCCCCTCCCGAGCGGGGGGTTACGAGCAGTACTTC.

This chain connects TRBV5-6 to TRBJ2-5, with 8 nucleotides matching TRBD1. The CDR3 consists of 13 residues. Germline CDR1 and CDR2: SGHDT and YYEEEE. The trim removed 4 bases at V and 5 bases at J, leaving 4 bases unmatched. The DNA of the CDR3 is TGTGCCAGCAGCGGGACAGGACGTGAGACCCAGTACTTC. The encoded protein is CASSGTGRETQYF. Variable domain in full (rest from reference TRBV5-6 and TRBJ2-5): DAGVTQSPTHLIKTRGQQVTLRCSPKSGHDTVSWYQQALGQGPQFIFQYYEEEERQRGNFPDRFSGHQFPNYSSELNVNALLLGDSALYLCASSGTGRETQYFGPGTRLLVL.

The chain carries TRBV27 and TRBJ2-1; perhaps TRBD2 as D (5 bases). From germline, CDR1 is MNHEY and CDR2 SMNVEV (reference sequence). This CDR3 spans 14 amino acids. Trimming cost V 3 bases and J 4 bases, with 10 bases left between them. CDR3 bases: TGTGCCAGCAGTTTGGGTGGGGAGTACAATGAGCAGTTCTTC. Translated: CASSLGGEYNEQFF.

J is TRBJ2-7 and V is TRBV19; tentatively, D is TRBD1 (5 bases). CDR3 length: 15 amino acids. Trimming took 1 base from V and 2 from J, leaving 12 bases between them. Germline V gene sequence: CDR1 LNHDA, CDR2 SQIVND (reference sequence). The CDR3: CASSIAAGITYEQYF. Written as DNA, the CDR3 is TGTGCCAGTAGTATAGCGGCAGGGATAACCTACGAGCAGTACTTC.

This chain joins TRBV6-6 and TRBJ2-7; 8 bases are shared with TRBD2. The germline V gene encodes CDR1 MNHNY and CDR2 SVGAGI (reference sequence). After removal of 10 bases from V and 7 bases from J, the junction contained 12 bases not matched to a gene. The CDR3 is 13 amino acids. CDR3: CATTEGGRWEQYF. CDR3 nucleotide sequence: TGTGCCACCACCGAGGGCGGGAGGTGGGAGCAGTACTTC.

V is TRBV5-4 and J is TRBJ2-5; TRBD1 aligns across 7 bases. Unmatched junction bases numbered 7, after V lost 0 bases and J lost 5 bases. This CDR3 has 15 amino acids. Per the germline V gene, CDR1 is SGHNT and CDR2 is YYREEE (reference sequence). CDR3 in amino acids: CASSLGDRLPETQYF. In DNA form, the CDR3 reads TGTGCCAGCAGCTTGGGGGACAGACTCCCTGAGACCCAGTACTTC. Filled out from reference TRBV5-4 and TRBJ2-5, the complete variable domain reads ETGVTQSPTHLIKTRGQQVTLRCSSQSGHNTVSWYQQALGQGPQFIFQYYREEENGRGNFPPRFSGLQFPNYSSELNVNALELDDSALYLCASSLGDRLPETQYFGPGTRLLVL.

This sequence joins TRBV7-2 and TRBJ1-4; D gene unclear. Trimming stripped 4 bases from V and 0 bases from J, with 6 bases between. The CDR3 has 14 amino acids. CDR1 is SGHTA, CDR2 FQGNSA, per germline. CDR3 sequence: CASSYDTTNEKLFF. The DNA of the CDR3 is TGTGCCAGCAGCTATGACACAACTAATGAAAAACTGTTTTTT.

The chain recombines TRBV4-1 with TRBJ1-5; D unresolved. Germline V gene sequence: CDR1 MGHRA, CDR2 YSYEKL. V dropped 0 bases and J dropped 7 bases, with 7 bases sitting between them. The CDR3 contains 13 residues. The CDR3 nucleotides are TGCGCCAGCAGCCAAGAAATCCGGCAGCCCCAGCATTTT. This codes for CASSQEIRQPQHF.